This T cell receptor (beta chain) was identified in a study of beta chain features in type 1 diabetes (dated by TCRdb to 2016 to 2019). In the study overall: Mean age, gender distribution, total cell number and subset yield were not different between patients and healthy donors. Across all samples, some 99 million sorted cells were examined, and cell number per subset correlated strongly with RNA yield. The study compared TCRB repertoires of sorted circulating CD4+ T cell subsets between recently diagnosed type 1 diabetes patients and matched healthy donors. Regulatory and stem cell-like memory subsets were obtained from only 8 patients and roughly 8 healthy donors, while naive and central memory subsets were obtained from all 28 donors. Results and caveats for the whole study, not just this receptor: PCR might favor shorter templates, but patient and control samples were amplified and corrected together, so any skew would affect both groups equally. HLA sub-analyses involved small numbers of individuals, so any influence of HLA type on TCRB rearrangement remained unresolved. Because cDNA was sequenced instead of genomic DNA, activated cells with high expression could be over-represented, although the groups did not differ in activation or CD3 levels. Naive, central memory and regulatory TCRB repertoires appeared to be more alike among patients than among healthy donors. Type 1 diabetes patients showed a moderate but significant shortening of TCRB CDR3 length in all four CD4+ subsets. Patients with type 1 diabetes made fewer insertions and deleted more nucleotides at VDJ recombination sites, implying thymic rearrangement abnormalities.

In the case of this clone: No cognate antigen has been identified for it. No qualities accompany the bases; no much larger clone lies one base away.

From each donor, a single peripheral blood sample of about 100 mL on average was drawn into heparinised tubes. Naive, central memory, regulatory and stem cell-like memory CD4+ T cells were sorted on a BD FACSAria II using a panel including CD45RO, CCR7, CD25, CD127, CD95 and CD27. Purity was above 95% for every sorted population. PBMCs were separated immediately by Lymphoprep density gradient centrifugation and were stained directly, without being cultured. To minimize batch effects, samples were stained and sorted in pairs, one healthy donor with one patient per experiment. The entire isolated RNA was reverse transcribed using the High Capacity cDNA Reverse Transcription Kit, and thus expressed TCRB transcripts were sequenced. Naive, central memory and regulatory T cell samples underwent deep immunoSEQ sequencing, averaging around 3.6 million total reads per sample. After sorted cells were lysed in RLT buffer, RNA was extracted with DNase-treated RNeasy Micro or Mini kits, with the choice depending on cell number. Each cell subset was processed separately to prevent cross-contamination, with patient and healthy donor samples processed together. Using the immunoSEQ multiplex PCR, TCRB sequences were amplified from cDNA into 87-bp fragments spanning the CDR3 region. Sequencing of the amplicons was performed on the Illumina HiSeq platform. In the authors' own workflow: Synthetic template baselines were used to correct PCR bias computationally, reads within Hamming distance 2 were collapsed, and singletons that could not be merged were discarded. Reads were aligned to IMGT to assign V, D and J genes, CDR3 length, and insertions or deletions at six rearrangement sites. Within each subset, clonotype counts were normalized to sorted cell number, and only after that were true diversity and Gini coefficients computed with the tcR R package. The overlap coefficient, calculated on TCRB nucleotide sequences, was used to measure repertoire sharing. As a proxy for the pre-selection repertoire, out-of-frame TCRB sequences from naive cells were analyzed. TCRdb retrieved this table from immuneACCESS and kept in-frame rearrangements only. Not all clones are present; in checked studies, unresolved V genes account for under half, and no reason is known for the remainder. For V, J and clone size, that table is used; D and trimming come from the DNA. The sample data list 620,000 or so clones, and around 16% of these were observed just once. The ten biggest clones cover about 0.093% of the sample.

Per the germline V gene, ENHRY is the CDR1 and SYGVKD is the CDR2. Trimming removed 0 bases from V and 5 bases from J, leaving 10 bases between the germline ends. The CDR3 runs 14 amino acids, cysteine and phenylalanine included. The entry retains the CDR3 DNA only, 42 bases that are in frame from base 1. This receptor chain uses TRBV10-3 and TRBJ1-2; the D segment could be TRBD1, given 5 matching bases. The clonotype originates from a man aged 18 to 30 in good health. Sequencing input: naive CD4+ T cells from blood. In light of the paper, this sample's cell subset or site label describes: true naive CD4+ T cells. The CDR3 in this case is CAISESWTNYGYTF. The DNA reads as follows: TGTGCCATCAGTGAGTCGTGGACAAATTATGGCTACACCTTC.